The next 30 T cell receptor beta chains were all read from a single sample in a study of human T cells and chemical hapten exposure. TCRdb called the RACE reads again in MiXCR, with one record for every CDR3 protein. The sample records tens of thousands of distinct CDR3 sequences, 10% being singletons. Time point denoted: patch test 1, 2 weeks after DPC sensitization. Noted treatment: therapeutic diphenylcyclopropenone sensitization with weekly scalp DPC. The starting material was whole blood, obtained in connection with sensitization to the hapten diphenylcyclopropenone (DPC). Receptors were obtained from a woman aged 45-65 years with alopecia areata. Some clones in this sample may be carry-over from other donors' samples.

The chain is built from TRBV28 and TRBJ1-1; 7 nucleotides align to TRBD1. After removal of 4 bases from V and 7 bases from J, the junction contained 6 bases not matched to a gene. Germline-derived CDR1 and CDR2 are MDHEN and SYDVKM. CDR3 size: 13 residues. CDR3 DNA: TGTGCCAGCAGTTCAGGGGGAGGGGATGAAGCTTTCTTT. The encoded protein is CASSSGGGDEAFF.

The rearrangement links TRBV7-9 to TRBJ2-1; D unresolved. Between the trimmed V and J ends, which lost 5 bases and 15 bases, there was a span of 23 bases. The CDR3 length is 14 residues. Germline V gene lookup returns CDR1 SEHNR and CDR2 FQNEAQ (reference sequence). CDR3: CASSTVDGLYSGFF. CDR3 nucleotides: TGTGCCAGCAGCACAGTCGACGGCTTGTATAGTGGGTTCTTC.

This clonotype appeared many times. DNA of the CDR3: TGTGCCAGTAGTAGTCTATCCTCTGGGGCCAACGTCCTGACTTTC. This translates into CASSSLSSGANVLTF. This chain links TRBV19 with TRBJ2-6; D is unresolved. The germline V gene has CDR1 LNHDA and CDR2 SQIVND (reference sequence). Trimming took off 4 bases at V and 0 bases at J, with 7 bases between the two ends. The CDR3 has 15 residues.

The chain joins TRBV11-2 to TRBJ2-1; D is perhaps TRBD2 (6 bases). The CDR3 is 14 residues long. V dropped 4 bases and J dropped 2 bases, with 9 bases sitting between them. CDR1 and CDR2 from the germline V gene are SGHAT and FQNNGV. CDR3 residues: CASSSGGTYNEQFF. The CDR3 coding sequence is TGTGCCAGCAGCTCCGGGGGTACCTACAATGAGCAGTTCTTC.

This clonotype was recorded a few times. The chain carries TRBV7-6 and TRBJ2-3, with 7 positions matching TRBD1. In germline, CDR1 is SGHVS, CDR2 FNYEAQ. V shed 5 bases, J shed 4 bases, and the junction held 6 bases outside the gene matches. The CDR3 totals 14 residues. The CDR3 DNA reads as TGTGCCAGCAGCGTAAGACAGGGTTCAGATACGCAGTATTTT. Residues: CASSVRQGSDTQYF.

This clonotype was found many times. The genes are TRBV2 and TRBJ2-4; D is ambiguous. Trimming took off 5 bases at V and 0 bases at J, with 8 bases between the two ends. The CDR3 spans 14 residues. In germline, CDR1 is SNHLY, CDR2 FYNNEI. The CDR3 reads CASSLGIAKNIQYF. Here the CDR3 DNA reads TGTGCCAGCAGTTTAGGAATAGCCAAAAACATTCAGTACTTC.

This chain uses TRBV9 with TRBJ1-2; D gene unclear. The length of the CDR3 is 15 residues. Trimming shortened V by 4 bases and J by 2 bases, and 15 bases separated the two germline ends. Germline values: CDR1 SGDLS, CDR2 YYNGEE. The CDR3 is CASSTRETPNYGYTF. CDR3 nucleotide sequence: TGTGCCAGCAGCACCCGGGAGACTCCGAACTATGGCTACACCTTC.

This clonotype showed up just once. One end of the junction is discordant with germline, which a read error may explain. This rearrangement joins TRBV29-1 to TRBJ1-2; 8 nucleotides agree with TRBD1. The CDR3 totals 13 residues. CDR1 is SQVTM and CDR2 is ANQGSEA in the germline V gene. DNA of the CDR3: TGCAGCGTTGACATGACAGGGGACTATAGCTACACCTTC. Amino acids: CSVDMTGDYSYTF. Based on the CDR3 plus reference TRBV29-1 and TRBJ1-2, the full variable domain is SAVISQKPSRDICQRGTSLTIQCQVDSQVTMMFWYRQQPGQSLTLIATANQGSEATYESGFVIDKFPISRPNLTFSTLTVSNMSPEDSSIYLCSVDMTGDYSYTFGSGTRLTVV.

The genes are TRBV7-3 and TRBJ2-7; possible D gene TRBD2, 5 bases. Germline loops: CDR1 SGHTA, CDR2 FQGTGA. The CDR3 consists of 15 residues. The V gene lost 0 bases and the J gene lost 5 bases, with 14 bases spanning the gap. The CDR3 DNA follows: TGTGCCAGCAGCTTAACTTCCCTAGCAACCGACGAGCAGTACTTC. Translation: CASSLTSLATDEQYF.

There are a few counts of this clonotype. The gene calls are TRBV14 and TRBJ2-7, with 12 bases aligning to TRBD2. CDR3 length: 14 amino acids. V shed 6 bases and J 4 bases; nucleotides not matched to a gene: 4. Germline CDR1 SGHDN, CDR2 FVKESK. Here the CDR3 reads CASSRLAGVYEQYF. In DNA, the CDR3 is TGTGCCAGCAGTAGACTAGCGGGGGTGTACGAGCAGTACTTC.

J is TRBJ1-3 and V is TRBV5-1; D call uncertain. V was cut by 4 bases and J by 3 bases, with 11 bases left in between. This CDR3 spans 14 amino acids. Germline CDR1 is SGHRS and CDR2 is YFSETQ. The CDR3 here is CASSHAGNGNTIYF. The CDR3 coding sequence is TGCGCCAGCAGCCACGCGGGAAATGGAAACACCATATATTTT.

This chain joins TRBV29-1 and TRBJ2-1; 10 bases match TRBD2. The trim removed 5 bases at V and 4 bases at J, leaving 5 bases unmatched. Germline V gene sequence: CDR1 SQVTM, CDR2 ANQGSEA. The CDR3 length is 14 residues. The CDR3 sequence is CSVSGTSVYNEQFF. Written as DNA, the CDR3 is TGCAGCGTTTCCGGGACTAGCGTTTACAATGAGCAGTTCTTC.

In its sample, this clonotype was seen a few times. This sequence joins TRBV9 and TRBJ2-7; 11 nucleotides align to TRBD2. The V gene's germline CDR1 is SGDLS and CDR2 YYNGEE. V lost 3 bases, J lost 6 bases, and 14 bases stayed unmatched. This CDR3 spans 17 amino acids. For the CDR3, the DNA is TGTGCCAGCAGCGCAACTCCCCAAACTAGCGGGAGTGGCGAGCAGTACTTC. This translates into CASSATPQTSGSGEQYF.

This clonotype was counted between two and nine times. The chain uses TRBV30 and TRBJ2-1; unclear D gene. V dropped 3 bases and J dropped 9 bases, with 15 bases sitting between them. CDR1 and CDR2 from the germline V gene are GTSNPN and SVGIG (reference sequence). The CDR3 loop spans 13 amino acids. The DNA for the CDR3 is TGTGCCTGGAGAGTCCTAGTATCCCCTGAGCAGTTCTTC. Translating it yields CAWRVLVSPEQFF.

V and J are TRBV28 and TRBJ1-4; possibly TRBD1 for D (5 bases). CDR1 MDHEN and CDR2 SYDVKM come from the germline V gene. This CDR3 has 16 residues. V was cut by 6 bases and J by 3 bases, with 17 bases left in between. CDR3 sequence reads: CASRDGRKGANEKLFF. CDR3 DNA sequence: TGTGCCAGCAGGGATGGCAGGAAAGGGGCTAATGAAAAACTGTTTTTT. The entire variable domain, with the rest obtained from reference TRBV28 and TRBJ1-4, is as follows: DVKVTQSSRYLVKRTGEKVFLECVQDMDHENMFWYRQDPGLGLRLIYFSYDVKMKEKGDIPEGYSVSREKKERFSLILESASTNQTSMYLCASRDGRKGANEKLFFGSGTQLSVL.

This clonotype was seen ten or more times. The chain has TRBV18 and TRBJ2-2; D ambiguous. The V and J ends lost 6 bases and 1 base respectively, with 6 bases between them. The germline V gene encodes CDR1 KGHSH and CDR2 LQKENI. CDR3 length: 13 residues. The CDR3 DNA reads as TGTGCCAGCTCTGGTCAGAACACCGGGGAGCTGTTTTTT. Amino acid sequence: CASSGQNTGELFF.

Ten or more counts support this clonotype. The J gene is TRBJ1-5, the V gene TRBV21-1; the table's D gene call, TRBD1, was not cross checked with the DNA. TRBV21-1 is described as a pseudogene. This CDR3 contains 15 residues. This CDR3 reads CASSPGTASNQPQHF. DNA for the CDR3: TGTGCCAGCAGCCCCGGGACAGCGAGCAATCAGCCCCAGCATTTT.

The chain recombines TRBV30 with TRBJ2-2; 7 nucleotides align to TRBD2. CDR1 is GTSNPN and CDR2 is SVGIG in the germline V gene (reference sequence). V lost 3 bases, J lost 0 bases, and 4 bases stayed unmatched. This CDR3 has 15 amino acids. The CDR3: CAWRIGRTNTGELFF. CDR3 nucleotides: TGTGCCTGGAGGATCGGGAGGACGAACACCGGGGAGCTGTTTTTT. Together with reference TRBV30 and TRBJ2-2, the CDR3 gives the full variable domain: SQTIHQWPATLVQPVGSPLSLECTVEGTSNPNLYWYRQAAGRGLQLLFYSVGIGQISSEVPQNLSASRPQDRQFILSSKKLLLSDSGFYLCAWRIGRTNTGELFFGEGSRLTVL.

A few counts support this clonotype. This sequence joins TRBV20-1 and TRBJ2-6, with a tentative D call TRBD1 (5 bases). The CDR3 extends over 15 amino acids. The ends were cut back, 1 base at V and 1 base at J, with 8 bases in the middle. CDR1 is DFQATT and CDR2 is SNEGSKA in the germline V gene (reference sequence). The CDR3 loop is CSARGAGSGANVLTF. The CDR3 DNA reads TGCAGTGCTAGAGGGGCAGGGTCTGGGGCCAACGTCCTGACTTTC.

This clonotype occurred a few times. The V and J genes are TRBV12-3 or TRBV12-4 and TRBJ2-1; 7 bases align to TRBD2. Germline trimming cut 8 bases from V and 8 bases from J; bases unmatched to any gene: 9. The CDR3 has 13 amino acids. The CDR3 here is CASLLRESDEQFF. The CDR3 DNA reads as TGTGCCAGCCTGCTGCGGGAGTCAGATGAGCAGTTCTTC.

The chain carries TRBV28 and TRBJ1-2, with 8 positions matching TRBD1. Germline CDR1 reads MDHEN; CDR2 reads SYDVKM. The CDR3 runs to 16 residues. After removal of 7 bases from V and 0 bases from J, the junction contained 10 bases not matched to a gene. CDR3: CASTLAGTGANYGYTF. DNA for the CDR3: TGTGCCAGCACCCTGGCAGGGACAGGAGCTAACTATGGCTACACCTTC.

This sequence joins TRBV2 and TRBJ2-5; TRBD1 might be the D (6 bases). V was pared by 7 bases and J by 3 bases, with 9 bases between. This CDR3 has 12 residues. Germline V CDR1 and CDR2: SNHLY, FYNNEI. CDR3 coding DNA: TGTGCCAGCAACCCAGGGGAAGAGACCCAGTACTTC. Its protein product is CASNPGEETQYF.

The table lists this clonotype with many counts. This chain links TRBV7-9 with TRBJ1-1, with a weak D call TRBD1 (5 bases). Trimming shortened V by 6 bases and J by 5 bases, and 13 bases separated the two germline ends. This CDR3 spans 13 amino acids. Germline V lookup: CDR1 SEHNR, CDR2 FQNEAQ (reference sequence). CDR3 loop: CASRGREKTEAFF. The CDR3 region has the DNA TGTGCCAGCAGGGGCAGGGAAAAGACTGAAGCTTTCTTT.

V gene TRBV6-4 combines with J gene TRBJ2-1; tentatively, D is TRBD1 (6 bases). Germline V gives CDR1 MRHNA, CDR2 SNTAGT. This CDR3 region has 17 residues. With 2 bases removed from V and 8 bases from J, the gap between germline ends came to 22 bases. The CDR3 coding sequence is TGTGCCAGCAGTGACACCCAGGGGTCCAACCCTCGCGATGAGCAGTTCTTC. It yields the protein CASSDTQGSNPRDEQFF.

The chain couples TRBV7-2 to TRBJ1-5; perhaps TRBD1 as D (5 bases). Germline loops: CDR1 SGHTA, CDR2 FQGNSA. V was pared by 8 bases and J by 7 bases, with 15 bases between. The CDR3 spans 13 residues. CDR3 protein: CASGTGRGQPQHF. CDR3 in DNA: TGTGCCAGCGGGACGGGACGGGGGCAGCCCCAGCATTTT.

This clonotype was seen more than once but under ten times. This chain connects TRBV7-9 to TRBJ2-7, with TRBD1 as a possible D gene (6 bases). The CDR3 totals 15 residues. Per the germline V gene, CDR1 is SEHNR and CDR2 is FQNEAQ (reference sequence). The V end lost 6 bases, the J end lost 3 bases, and 18 bases lay between the germline ends. CDR3 protein: CASSSGPGQHYEQYF. The CDR3 DNA reads TGTGCCAGCAGTTCAGGACCGGGACAACACTACGAGCAGTACTTC.

This clonotype showed up many times. The chain couples TRBV5-4 to TRBJ2-7; D gene unclear. Germline V gene lookup returns CDR1 SGHNT and CDR2 YYREEE (reference sequence). Trimming pared 5 bases from V and 5 bases from J, leaving 14 bases between. The CDR3 contains 13 residues. The DNA for the CDR3 is TGTGCCAGCAGATCGCGAGCCCGGGACGAGCAGTACTTC. Amino acid sequence: CASRSRARDEQYF.

This clonotype was seen ten or more times. The rearrangement links TRBV2 to TRBJ2-5; 11 nucleotides agree with TRBD2. The CDR3 loop spans 15 amino acids. After removal of 6 bases from V and 0 bases from J, the junction contained 3 bases not matched to a gene. The V gene's germline CDR1 is SNHLY and CDR2 FYNNEI. The CDR3: CASRGTSGYQETQYF. Written as DNA, the CDR3 is TGTGCCAGCAGGGGGACTAGCGGCTACCAAGAGACCCAGTACTTC. Full variable domain (outside the CDR3, taken from reference TRBV2 and TRBJ2-5): EPEVTQTPSHQVTQMGQEVILRCVPISNHLYFYWYRQILGQKVEFLVSFYNNEISEKSEIFDDQFSVERPDGSNFTLKIRSTKLEDSAMYFCASRGTSGYQETQYFGPGTRLLVL.

The chain employs TRBV12-3 or TRBV12-4 and TRBJ1-5; 7 positions agree with TRBD1. The V segment lost 3 bases and the J segment 11 bases; nucleotides outside the gene matches: 4. This CDR3 has 12 residues. The DNA for the CDR3 is TGTGCCAGCAGTTTTTGGACAGGCTCCCAGCATTTT. It encodes CASSFWTGSQHF.

This clonotype occurred a few times. A junction boundary mismatches the germline segment, possibly from a read error. The rearrangement uses TRBV7-7 and TRBJ2-7; 12 bases are shared with TRBD1. Germline V gives CDR1 SSHAT, CDR2 FNYEAQ (reference sequence). CDR3 length: 15 amino acids. The DNA for the CDR3 is TGTGCTAGCAGCTCGGCCGGGACAGGGGGCAACGAGCAGTACTTC. Amino acids: CASSSAGTGGNEQYF.